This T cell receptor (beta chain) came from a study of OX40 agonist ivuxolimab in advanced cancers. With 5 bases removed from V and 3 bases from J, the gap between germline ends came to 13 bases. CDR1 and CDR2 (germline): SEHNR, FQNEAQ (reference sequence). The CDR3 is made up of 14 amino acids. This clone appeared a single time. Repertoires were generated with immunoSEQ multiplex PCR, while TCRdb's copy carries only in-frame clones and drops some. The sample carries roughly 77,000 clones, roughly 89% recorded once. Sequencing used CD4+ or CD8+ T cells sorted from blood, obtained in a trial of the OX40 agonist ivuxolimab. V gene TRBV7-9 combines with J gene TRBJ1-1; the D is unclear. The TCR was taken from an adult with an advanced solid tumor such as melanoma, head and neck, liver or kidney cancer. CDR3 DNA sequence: TGTGCCAGCAGCGGTTCGGAGCTATACACTGAAGCTTTCTTT. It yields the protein CASSGSELYTEAFF. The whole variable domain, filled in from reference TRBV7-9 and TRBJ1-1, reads DTGVSQNPRHKITKRGQNVTFRCDPISEHNRLYWYRQTLGQGPEFLTYFQNEAQLEKSRLLSDRFSAERPKGSFSTLEIQRTEQGDSAMYLCASSGSELYTEAFFGQGTRLTVV.